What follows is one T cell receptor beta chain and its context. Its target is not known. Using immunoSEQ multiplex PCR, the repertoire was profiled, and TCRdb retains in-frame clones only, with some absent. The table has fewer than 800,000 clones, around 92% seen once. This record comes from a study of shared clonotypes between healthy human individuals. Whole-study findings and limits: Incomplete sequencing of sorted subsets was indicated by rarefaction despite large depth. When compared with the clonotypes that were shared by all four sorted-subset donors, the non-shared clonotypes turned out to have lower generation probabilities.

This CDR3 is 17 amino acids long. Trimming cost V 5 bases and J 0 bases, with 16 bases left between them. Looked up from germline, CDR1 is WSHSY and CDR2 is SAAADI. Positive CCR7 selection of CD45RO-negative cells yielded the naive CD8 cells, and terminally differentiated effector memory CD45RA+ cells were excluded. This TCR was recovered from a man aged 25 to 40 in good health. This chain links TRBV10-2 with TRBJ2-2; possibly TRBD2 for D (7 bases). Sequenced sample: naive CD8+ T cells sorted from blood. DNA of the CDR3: TGCGCCAGCAGTCCGGGGGGCCTAGCGGCGAACACCGGGGAGCTGTTTTTT. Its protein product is CASSPGGLAANTGELFF.